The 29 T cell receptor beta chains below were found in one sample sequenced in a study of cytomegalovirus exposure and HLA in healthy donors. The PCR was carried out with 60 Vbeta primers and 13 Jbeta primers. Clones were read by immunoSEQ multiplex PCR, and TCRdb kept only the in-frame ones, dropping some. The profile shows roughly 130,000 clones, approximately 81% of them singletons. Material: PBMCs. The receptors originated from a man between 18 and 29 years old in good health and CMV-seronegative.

The CDR3 reads CASSAGLATDTQYF. The CDR3 nucleotides are TGTGCCAGCAGTGCCGGACTAGCCACAGATACGCAGTATTTT. V gene TRBV27 combines with J gene TRBJ2-3; the match to TRBD2 covers 8 bases. With 5 bases clipped from V and 2 bases from J, the junction kept 3 bases outside the gene matches. CDR1 MNHEY and CDR2 SMNVEV come from the germline V gene (reference sequence). CDR3 length: 14 amino acids.

The CDR3 loop is CASQRDRGMDTQYF. CDR3 sequence (DNA): TGTGCCAGTCAGAGGGACAGGGGTATGGATACGCAGTATTTT. V and J are TRBV19 and TRBJ2-3; 10 bases map to TRBD1. The CDR3 extends over 14 amino acids. V was pared by 8 bases and J by 6 bases, with 8 bases of the junction left unmatched. The germline CDR1 and CDR2 sequences are LNHDA and SQIVND (reference sequence).

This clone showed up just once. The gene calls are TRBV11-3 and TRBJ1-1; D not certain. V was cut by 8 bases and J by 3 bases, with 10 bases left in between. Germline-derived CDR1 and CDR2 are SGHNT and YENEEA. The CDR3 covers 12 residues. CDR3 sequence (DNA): TGTGCCAGCTCGCGAGGCGACACTGAAGCTTTCTTT. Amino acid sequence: CASSRGDTEAFF.

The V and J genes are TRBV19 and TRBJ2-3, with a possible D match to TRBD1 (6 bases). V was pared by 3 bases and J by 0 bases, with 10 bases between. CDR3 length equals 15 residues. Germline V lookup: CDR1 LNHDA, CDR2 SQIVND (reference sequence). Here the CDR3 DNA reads TGTGCCAGTAGTATTGGCAGGGGAAGCACAGATACGCAGTATTTT. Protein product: CASSIGRGSTDTQYF.

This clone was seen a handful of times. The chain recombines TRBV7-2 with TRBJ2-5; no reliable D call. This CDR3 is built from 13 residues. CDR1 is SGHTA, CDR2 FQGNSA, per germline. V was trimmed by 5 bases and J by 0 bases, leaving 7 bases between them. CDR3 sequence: CASSPEYQETQYF. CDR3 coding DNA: TGTGCCAGCAGCCCGGAGTACCAAGAGACCCAGTACTTC.

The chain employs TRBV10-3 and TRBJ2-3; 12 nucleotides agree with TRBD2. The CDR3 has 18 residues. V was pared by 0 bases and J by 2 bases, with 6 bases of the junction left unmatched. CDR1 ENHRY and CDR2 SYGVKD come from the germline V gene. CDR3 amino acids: CAISESFLAGGNTDTQYF. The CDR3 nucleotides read TGTGCCATCAGTGAGTCTTTCCTAGCGGGAGGGAACACAGATACGCAGTATTTT.

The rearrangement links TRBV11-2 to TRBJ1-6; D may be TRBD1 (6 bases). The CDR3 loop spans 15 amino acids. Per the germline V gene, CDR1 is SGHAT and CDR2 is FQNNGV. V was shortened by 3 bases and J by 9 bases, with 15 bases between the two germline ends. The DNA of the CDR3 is TGTGCCAGCAGCTTGGTGGGGGCGTTGGGTTCACCCCTCCACTTT. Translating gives CASSLVGALGSPLHF.

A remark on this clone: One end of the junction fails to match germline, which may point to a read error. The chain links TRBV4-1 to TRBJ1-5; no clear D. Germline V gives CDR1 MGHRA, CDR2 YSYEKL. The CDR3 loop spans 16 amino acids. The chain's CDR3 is CVSSQSGSAGNQPQHF. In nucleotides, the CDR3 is TGCGTCAGCAGCCAATCTGGGAGCGCCGGCAATCAGCCCCAGCATTTT.

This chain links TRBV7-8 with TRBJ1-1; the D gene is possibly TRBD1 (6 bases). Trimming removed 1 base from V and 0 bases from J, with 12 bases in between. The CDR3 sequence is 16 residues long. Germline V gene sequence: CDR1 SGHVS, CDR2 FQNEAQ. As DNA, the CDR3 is TGTGCCAGCAGCTTAGGAACAGGGTGGGTGAACACTGAAGCTTTCTTT. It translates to CASSLGTGWVNTEAFF.

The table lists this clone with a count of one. The CDR3 DNA reads TGTGCCAGCAGCTTAGGGTCCGGGGTGGACGGCTACACCTTC. Translated, it gives CASSLGSGVDGYTF. V gene TRBV7-2 combines with J gene TRBJ1-2; D gene unclear. Trimming left V 1 base short and J 8 bases short, with 14 bases between. This CDR3 comprises 14 residues. Per the germline V gene, CDR1 is SGHTA and CDR2 is FQGNSA. The entire variable domain, with the rest obtained from reference TRBV7-2 and TRBJ1-2, is as follows: GAGVSQSPSNKVTEKGKDVELRCDPISGHTALYWYRQSLGQGLEFLIYFQGNSAPDKSGLPSDRFSAERTGGSVSTLTIQRTQQEDSAVYLCASSLGSGVDGYTFGSGTRLTVV.

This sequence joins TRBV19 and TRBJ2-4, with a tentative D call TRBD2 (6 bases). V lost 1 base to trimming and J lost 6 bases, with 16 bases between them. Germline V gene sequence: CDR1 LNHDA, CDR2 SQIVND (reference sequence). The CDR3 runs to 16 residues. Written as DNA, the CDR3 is TGTGCCAGTAGTATAGCCTCGTGGACTACCTCAAACATTCAGTACTTC. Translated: CASSIASWTTSNIQYF.

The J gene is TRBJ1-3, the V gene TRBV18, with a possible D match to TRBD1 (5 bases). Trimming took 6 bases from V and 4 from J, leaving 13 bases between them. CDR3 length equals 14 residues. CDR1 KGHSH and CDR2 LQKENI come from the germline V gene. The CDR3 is CASSPPTDGNTIYF. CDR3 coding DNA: TGTGCCAGCTCCCCCCCGACAGACGGAAACACCATATATTTT.

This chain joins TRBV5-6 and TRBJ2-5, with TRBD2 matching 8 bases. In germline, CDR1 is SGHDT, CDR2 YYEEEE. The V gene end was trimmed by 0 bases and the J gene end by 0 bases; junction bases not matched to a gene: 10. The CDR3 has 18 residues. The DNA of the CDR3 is TGTGCCAGCAGCTTGGCCTATTCTGCGGGAGGATACCAAGAGACCCAGTACTTC. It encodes CASSLAYSAGGYQETQYF.

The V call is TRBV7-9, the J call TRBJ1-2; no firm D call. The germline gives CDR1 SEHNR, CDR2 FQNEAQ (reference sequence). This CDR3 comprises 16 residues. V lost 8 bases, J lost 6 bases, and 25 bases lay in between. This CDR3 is CASGASPVWVFHGYTF. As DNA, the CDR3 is TGTGCCAGCGGAGCATCACCGGTTTGGGTCTTCCATGGCTACACCTTC.

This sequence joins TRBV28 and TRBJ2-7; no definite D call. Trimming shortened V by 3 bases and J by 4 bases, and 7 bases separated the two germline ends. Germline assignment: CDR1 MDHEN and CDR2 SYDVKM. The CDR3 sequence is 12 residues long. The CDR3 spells CASSLAGYEQYF. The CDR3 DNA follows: TGTGCCAGCAGTTTGGCAGGTTACGAGCAGTACTTC.

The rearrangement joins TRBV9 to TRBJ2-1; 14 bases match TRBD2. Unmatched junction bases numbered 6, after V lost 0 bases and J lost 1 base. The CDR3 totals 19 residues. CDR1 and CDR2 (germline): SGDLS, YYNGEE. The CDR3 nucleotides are TGTGCCAGCAGCGTAGCTGGGACTAGCGGGGGCCGATCCTACAATGAGCAGTTCTTC. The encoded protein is CASSVAGTSGGRSYNEQFF.

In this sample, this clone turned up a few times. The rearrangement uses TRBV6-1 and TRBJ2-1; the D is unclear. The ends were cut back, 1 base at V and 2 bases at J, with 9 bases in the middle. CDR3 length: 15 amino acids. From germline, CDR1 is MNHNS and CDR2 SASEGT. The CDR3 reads CASSEGDLPYNEQFF. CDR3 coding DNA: TGTGCCAGCAGTGAAGGAGACTTGCCCTACAATGAGCAGTTCTTC.

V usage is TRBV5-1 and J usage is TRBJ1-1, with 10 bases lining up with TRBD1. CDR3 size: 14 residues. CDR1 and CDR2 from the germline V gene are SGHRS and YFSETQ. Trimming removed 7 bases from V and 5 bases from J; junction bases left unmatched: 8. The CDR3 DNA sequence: TGCGCCAGCGGCCACGGGACAGGGGAGACTGAAGCTTTCTTT. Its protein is CASGHGTGETEAFF.

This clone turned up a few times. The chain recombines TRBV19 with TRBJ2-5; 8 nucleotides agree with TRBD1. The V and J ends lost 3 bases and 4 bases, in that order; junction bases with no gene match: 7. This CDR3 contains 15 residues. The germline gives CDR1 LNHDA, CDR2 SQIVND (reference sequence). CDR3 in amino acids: CASSIYQGAPETQYF. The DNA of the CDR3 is TGTGCCAGTAGTATCTATCAGGGGGCTCCAGAGACCCAGTACTTC.

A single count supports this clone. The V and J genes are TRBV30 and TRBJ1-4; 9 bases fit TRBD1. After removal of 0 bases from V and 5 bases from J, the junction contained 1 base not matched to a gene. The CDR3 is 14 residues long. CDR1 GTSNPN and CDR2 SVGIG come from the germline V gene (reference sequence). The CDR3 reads CAWSVGTGNEKLFF. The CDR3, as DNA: TGTGCCTGGAGTGTAGGGACAGGGAATGAAAAACTGTTTTTT.

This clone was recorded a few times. The CDR3, as DNA: TGTGCCAGTAGTAACGTCGCAGGGGGCAAGAATGGCTACACCTTC. This encodes CASSNVAGGKNGYTF. The V call is TRBV19, the J call TRBJ1-2; 8 bases align to TRBD1. Germline-derived CDR1 and CDR2 are LNHDA and SQIVND (reference sequence). Trimming cost V 4 bases and J 6 bases; bases outside gene matches: 10. The CDR3 runs 15 residues.

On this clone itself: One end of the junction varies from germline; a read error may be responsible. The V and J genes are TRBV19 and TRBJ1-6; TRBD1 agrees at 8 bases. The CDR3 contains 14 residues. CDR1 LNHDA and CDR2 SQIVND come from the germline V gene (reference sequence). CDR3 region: CASSFDRGNSLLHF. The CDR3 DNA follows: TGTGCCAGTAGTTTCGACAGGGGTAATTCACTCCTCCACTTT.

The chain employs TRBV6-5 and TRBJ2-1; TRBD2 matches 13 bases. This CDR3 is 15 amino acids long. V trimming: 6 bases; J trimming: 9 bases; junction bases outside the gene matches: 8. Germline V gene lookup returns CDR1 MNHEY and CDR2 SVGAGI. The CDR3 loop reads CASSSRLAGGTEQFF. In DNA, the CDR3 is TGTGCCAGCAGCTCTAGACTAGCGGGAGGCACTGAGCAGTTCTTC.

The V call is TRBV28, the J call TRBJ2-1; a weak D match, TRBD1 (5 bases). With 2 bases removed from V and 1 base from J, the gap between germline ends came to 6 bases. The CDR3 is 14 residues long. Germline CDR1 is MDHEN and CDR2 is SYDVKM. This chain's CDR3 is CASSLGASYNEQFF. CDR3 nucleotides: TGTGCCAGCAGTTTAGGGGCTTCCTACAATGAGCAGTTCTTC. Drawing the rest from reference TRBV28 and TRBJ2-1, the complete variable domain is DVKVTQSSRYLVKRTGEKVFLECVQDMDHENMFWYRQDPGLGLRLIYFSYDVKMKEKGDIPEGYSVSREKKERFSLILESASTNQTSMYLCASSLGASYNEQFFGPGTRLTVL.

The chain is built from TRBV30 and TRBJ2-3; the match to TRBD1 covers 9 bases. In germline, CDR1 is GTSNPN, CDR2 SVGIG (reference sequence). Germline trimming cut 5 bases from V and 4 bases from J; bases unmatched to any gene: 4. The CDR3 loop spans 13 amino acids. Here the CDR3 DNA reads TGTGCCTGGGGGACAGGGCTGGCAGATACGCAGTATTTT. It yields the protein CAWGTGLADTQYF.

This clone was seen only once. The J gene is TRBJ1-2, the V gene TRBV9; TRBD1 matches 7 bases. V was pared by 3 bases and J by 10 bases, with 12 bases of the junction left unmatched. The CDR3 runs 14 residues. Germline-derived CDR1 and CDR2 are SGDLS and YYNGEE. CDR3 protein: CASSATGTVRDYTF. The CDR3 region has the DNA TGTGCCAGCAGCGCCACCGGGACAGTTAGGGACTACACCTTC.

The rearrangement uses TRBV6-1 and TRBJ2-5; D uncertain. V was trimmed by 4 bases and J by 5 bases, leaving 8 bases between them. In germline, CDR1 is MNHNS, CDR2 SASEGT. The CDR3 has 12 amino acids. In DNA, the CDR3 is TGTGCCAGCAGTGCGCAGGCCGAGACCCAGTACTTC. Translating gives CASSAQAETQYF.

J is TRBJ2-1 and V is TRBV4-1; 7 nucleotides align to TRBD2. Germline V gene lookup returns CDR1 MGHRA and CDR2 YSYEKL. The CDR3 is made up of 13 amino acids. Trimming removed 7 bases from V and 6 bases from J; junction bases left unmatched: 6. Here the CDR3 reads CASKGPGGNEQFF. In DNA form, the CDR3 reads TGCGCCAGCAAAGGGCCGGGAGGCAATGAGCAGTTCTTC.

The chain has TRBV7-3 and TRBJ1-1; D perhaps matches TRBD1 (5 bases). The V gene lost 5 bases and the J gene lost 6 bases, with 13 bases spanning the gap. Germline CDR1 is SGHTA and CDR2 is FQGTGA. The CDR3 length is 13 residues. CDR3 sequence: CASSRERGSEAFF. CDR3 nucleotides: TGTGCCAGCAGCCGCGAAAGGGGATCTGAAGCTTTCTTT.